Below are 24 T cell receptor beta chains sequenced from a single sample in a study of Ad26.COV2.S vaccination and SARS-CoV-2 variants. As to treatment: some 19 received Ad26.COV2.S at low or high dose, single or two shots; 5 received placebo; per-sample allocation not given. The samples were gathered on day 63 after the first injection of vaccine or placebo. The repertoire was sequenced with immunoSEQ multiplex PCR; TCRdb's copy has only in-frame clones and lacks some. The table shows roughly 270,000 clones, with around 87% occurring only once. This material consisted of peripheral blood, taken in a trial of Ad26.COV2.S vaccine versus placebo. Source of these receptors: a person aged 18-60 years who received the Ad26.COV2.S COVID-19 vaccine or a placebo.

V and J are TRBV5-1 and TRBJ1-4; a weak D match, TRBD1 (5 bases). The V end lost 0 bases, the J end lost 3 bases, and 15 bases lay between the germline ends. CDR1 is SGHRS, CDR2 YFSETQ, per germline. CDR3 length: 17 residues. The CDR3 DNA reads as TGCGCCAGCAGCTTGGGCCTCGCCCAGGGTGCTAATGAAAAACTGTTTTTT. Protein product: CASSLGLAQGANEKLFF.

DNA of the CDR3: TGTGCCAGCAGCTTGGGAGACAGGGGCCACGAGCAGTACTTC. Residues: CASSLGDRGHEQYF. The chain employs TRBV5-6 and TRBJ2-7; 8 nucleotides line up with TRBD1. Looked up from germline, CDR1 is SGHDT and CDR2 is YYEEEE. The CDR3 has 14 residues. After removal of 0 bases from V and 5 bases from J, the junction contained 4 bases not matched to a gene.

The V and J genes are TRBV4-1 and TRBJ1-1; D remains ambiguous. Trimming removed 6 bases from V and 0 bases from J, with 11 bases in between. CDR1 and CDR2 from the germline V gene are MGHRA and YSYEKL. The CDR3 is 14 residues long. The CDR3 region is CASRGTVMNTEAFF. CDR3 sequence (DNA): TGCGCCAGCAGGGGTACGGTGATGAACACTGAAGCTTTCTTT.

This clone was picked up one time. The chain has TRBV2 and TRBJ2-5; tentative D call: TRBD2 (5 bases). Looked up from germline, CDR1 is SNHLY and CDR2 is FYNNEI. The germline V and J ends were trimmed by 7 bases and 1 base, with 10 bases remaining between them. The CDR3 loop spans 13 amino acids. CDR3 loop: CASIEGPQETQYF. The DNA of the CDR3 is TGTGCCAGCATTGAGGGTCCCCAAGAGACCCAGTACTTC.

This sequence joins TRBV5-4 and TRBJ2-7; 11 bases map to TRBD1. Germline trimming cut 0 bases from V and 6 bases from J; bases unmatched to any gene: 11. Germline CDR1 SGHNT, CDR2 YYREEE (reference sequence). CDR3 size: 17 residues. In DNA, the CDR3 is TGTGCCAGCAGCTTGGCCGCCGGGACAGGGGGAACCCTCGAGCAGTACTTC. It is translated as CASSLAAGTGGTLEQYF.

The chain joins TRBV11-2 to TRBJ2-7; tentatively, D is TRBD2 (6 bases). The germline CDR1 and CDR2 sequences are SGHAT and FQNNGV. There are 14 residues in the CDR3. V shed 3 bases and J shed 9 bases, with 18 bases lying between them. CDR3 sequence reads: CASSFAGLAAGQYF. CDR3 nucleotides: TGTGCCAGCAGCTTCGCGGGACTGGCTGCGGGGCAGTACTTC.

About this clone itself: The same CDR3 can be traced to other DNA sequences in this sample. The rearrangement joins TRBV5-1 to TRBJ1-2, with 10 bases identical to TRBD1. Per the germline V gene, CDR1 is SGHRS and CDR2 is YFSETQ. V was clipped by 2 bases and J by 8 bases; unmatched bases: 3. The CDR3 sequence is 13 residues long. In nucleotides, the CDR3 is TGCGCCAGCAGCTTCGGACAGGGGGGCGGCTACACCTTC. Encoded protein: CASSFGQGGGYTF.

This chain connects TRBV12-3 or TRBV12-4 to TRBJ1-5; the match to TRBD1 covers 9 bases. The V and J ends lost 5 bases and 4 bases, in that order; junction bases with no gene match: 0. The CDR3 contains 13 residues. CDR3 sequence: CASSGQGNQPQHF. The DNA for the CDR3 is TGTGCCAGCAGTGGACAGGGGAATCAGCCCCAGCATTTT.

This sequence joins TRBV19 and TRBJ2-7; 7 bases fit TRBD1. V dropped 5 bases and J dropped 2; count of bases not matched to a gene: 3. The germline V gene encodes CDR1 LNHDA and CDR2 SQIVND (reference sequence). This CDR3 has 13 amino acids. The CDR3, as DNA: TGTGCCAGTAGTTGGGACAGAACCTACGAGCAGTACTTC. Residues: CASSWDRTYEQYF.

The V call is TRBV25-1, the J call TRBJ2-1; 8 nucleotides align to TRBD1. The length of the CDR3 is 15 residues. Germline CDR1 is MGHDK and CDR2 is SYGVNS. V shed 3 bases, J shed 9 bases, and the junction held 10 bases outside the gene matches. CDR3 sequence reads: CASSETGAGGGEQFF. The DNA for the CDR3 is TGTGCCAGCAGTGAGACAGGGGCCGGGGGTGGTGAGCAGTTCTTC.

CDR3 in DNA: TGTGCCAGCAGCTTAGAAAAAGCGAACACCGGGGAGCTGTTTTTT. Its translation is CASSLEKANTGELFF. The chain employs TRBV7-2 and TRBJ2-2; D call uncertain. This CDR3 region has 15 residues. Germline V gives CDR1 SGHTA, CDR2 FQGNSA. V was trimmed by 1 base and J by 0 bases, leaving 6 bases between them.

V and J are TRBV7-9 and TRBJ2-2; no clear D gene. Trimming took 6 bases from V and 5 from J, leaving 7 bases between them. Germline lookup yields CDR1 SEHNR and CDR2 FQNEAQ (reference sequence). The CDR3 is 12 amino acids. The CDR3 protein is CASRVGTGELFF. CDR3 sequence (DNA): TGTGCCAGCAGAGTGGGGACCGGGGAGCTGTTTTTT. The whole variable domain, remainder taken from reference TRBV7-9 and TRBJ2-2, is DTGVSQNPRHKITKRGQNVTFRCDPISEHNRLYWYRQTLGQGPEFLTYFQNEAQLEKSRLLSDRFSAERPKGSFSTLEIQRTEQGDSAMYLCASRVGTGELFFGEGSRLTVL.

The chain carries TRBV15 and TRBJ2-3; 7 nucleotides agree with TRBD2. Germline CDR1 is LNHNV and CDR2 is YYDKDF (reference sequence). V was clipped by 5 bases and J by 0 bases; unmatched bases: 2. CDR3 length: 14 residues. The CDR3 nucleotides are TGTGCCACCAGCCCGGGACTAAGCACAGATACGCAGTATTTT. As protein: CATSPGLSTDTQYF.

The V and J genes are TRBV11-2 and TRBJ2-1; maybe TRBD2 (5 bases). Between the trimmed V and J ends, which lost 3 bases and 3 bases, there was a span of 15 bases. The CDR3 is 16 amino acids. From germline, CDR1 is SGHAT and CDR2 FQNNGV. For the CDR3, the DNA is TGTGCCAGCAGCTTGTGGAGCGGCTACCTCTACAATGAGCAGTTCTTC. Translating gives CASSLWSGYLYNEQFF.

The V call is TRBV7-2, the J call TRBJ2-3; TRBD1 might be the D (5 bases). The ends were cut back, 1 base at V and 2 bases at J, with 7 bases in the middle. This CDR3 has 14 residues. Germline CDR1 is SGHTA and CDR2 is FQGNSA. The CDR3 coding sequence is TGTGCCAGCAGCTTAGTCAGGGCCACAGATACGCAGTATTTT. Translating gives CASSLVRATDTQYF.

The chain links TRBV27 to TRBJ2-3, with 8 nucleotides matching TRBD1. The CDR3 length is 13 residues. Per germline, CDR1 MNHEY and CDR2 SMNVEV (reference sequence). V lost 9 bases, J lost 2 bases, and 4 bases stayed unmatched. The DNA for the CDR3 is TGTGCCAGGCGACAGGGGCACACAGATACGCAGTATTTT. Its protein product is CARRQGHTDTQYF.

The chain carries TRBV5-4 and TRBJ1-6; 8 nucleotides agree with TRBD1. Trimming at V came to 3 bases and at J to 6 bases, leaving 5 bases not matched to a gene. CDR3 size: 15 residues. CDR1 is SGHNT, CDR2 YYREEE, per germline (reference sequence). The CDR3 here is CASSSGQGINSPLHF. The CDR3 DNA reads TGTGCCAGCAGCTCCGGACAGGGAATTAATTCACCCCTCCACTTT.

The gene calls are TRBV18 and TRBJ2-1, with D tentatively TRBD1 (6 bases). The V gene lost 3 bases and the J gene lost 2 bases, with 11 bases spanning the gap. The germline V gene has CDR1 KGHSH and CDR2 LQKENI. The CDR3 contains 15 residues. The CDR3 DNA is TGTGCCAGCTCACCCGACAGGTCCGCCTACAATGAGCAGTTCTTC. This encodes CASSPDRSAYNEQFF.

The chain employs TRBV19 and TRBJ1-2, with D tentatively TRBD1 (5 bases). The CDR3 has 13 residues. CDR1 is LNHDA and CDR2 is SQIVND in the germline V gene (reference sequence). Trimming took 7 bases from V and 1 from J, leaving 10 bases between them. The DNA of the CDR3 is TGTGCCAGTACGGGGACGCTTAACTATGGCTACACCTTC. Protein: CASTGTLNYGYTF.

This chain connects TRBV28 to TRBJ2-3; tentatively, D is TRBD1 (5 bases). From germline, CDR1 is MDHEN and CDR2 SYDVKM. Deletions cut 3 bases from V and 3 bases from J, with 13 bases between. The CDR3 runs 15 residues. The CDR3 loop is CASSLGPSGTDTQYF. The CDR3 bases are TGTGCCAGCAGTTTGGGGCCGTCCGGTACAGATACGCAGTATTTT.

This clone has only one observation. The chain couples TRBV12-3 or TRBV12-4 to TRBJ2-7; 11 bases are shared with TRBD1. Trimming cost V 11 bases and J 5 bases; bases outside gene matches: 5. This CDR3 region has 12 residues. The CDR3 here is CACGQGANEQYF. The CDR3 DNA follows: TGTGCCTGCGGACAGGGGGCAAACGAGCAGTACTTC.

The gene calls are TRBV7-2 and TRBJ1-5; D is unresolved. V lost 3 bases to trimming and J lost 5 bases, with 8 bases between them. There are 13 residues in the CDR3. Germline V gives CDR1 SGHTA, CDR2 FQGNSA. As DNA, the CDR3 is TGTGCCAGCAGCTTCTCTTCCGATCAGCCCCAGCATTTT. Translated: CASSFSSDQPQHF.

This clone was recorded only once. The gene calls are TRBV30 and TRBJ2-5, with 9 bases fitting TRBD2. The junction had 8 bases not matched to a gene; V was cut back by 2 bases and J by 4 bases. Germline V lookup: CDR1 GTSNPN, CDR2 SVGIG (reference sequence). The CDR3 spans 15 residues. This CDR3 is CAWSLGSGSRETQYF. The CDR3 DNA sequence: TGTGCCTGGAGTTTGGGTAGCGGGAGTAGAGAGACCCAGTACTTC. The full variable domain, with the rest looked up from reference TRBV30 and TRBJ2-5, is SQTIHQWPATLVQPVGSPLSLECTVEGTSNPNLYWYRQAAGRGLQLLFYSVGIGQISSEVPQNLSASRPQDRQFILSSKKLLLSDSGFYLCAWSLGSGSRETQYFGPGTRLLVL.

This clone was recorded only once. The J gene is TRBJ1-5, the V gene TRBV6-5, with 8 bases that match TRBD1. Germline CDR1 is MNHEY and CDR2 is SVGAGI. This CDR3 has 15 amino acids. V dropped 4 bases and J dropped 7; count of bases not matched to a gene: 9. CDR3 in amino acids: CASSSFQGAGQPQHF. DNA of the CDR3: TGTGCCAGCAGTTCTTTTCAGGGGGCTGGACAGCCCCAGCATTTT.